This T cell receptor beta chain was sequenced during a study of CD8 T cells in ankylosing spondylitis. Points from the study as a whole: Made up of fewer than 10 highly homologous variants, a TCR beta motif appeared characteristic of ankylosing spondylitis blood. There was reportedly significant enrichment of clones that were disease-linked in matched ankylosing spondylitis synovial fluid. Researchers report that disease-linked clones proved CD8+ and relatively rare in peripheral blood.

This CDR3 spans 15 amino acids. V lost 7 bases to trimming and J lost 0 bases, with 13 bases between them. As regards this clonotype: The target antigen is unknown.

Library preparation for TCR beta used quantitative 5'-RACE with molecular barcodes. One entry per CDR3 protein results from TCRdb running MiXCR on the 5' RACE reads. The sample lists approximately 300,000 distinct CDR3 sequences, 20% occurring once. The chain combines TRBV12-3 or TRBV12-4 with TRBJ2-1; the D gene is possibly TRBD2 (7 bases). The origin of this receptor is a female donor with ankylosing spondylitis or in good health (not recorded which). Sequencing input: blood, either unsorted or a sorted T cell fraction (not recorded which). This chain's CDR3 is CASTWGGHSYNEQFF. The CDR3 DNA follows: TGTGCCAGCACCTGGGGGGGACACTCCTACAATGAGCAGTTCTTC.